One T cell receptor (beta chain) is described in this entry. The sample comes from a study of blood T cell repertoires in COVID-19. Data came from immunoSEQ multiplex PCR; TCRdb stores just in-frame clones and leaves some out. Of about 220,000 clones listed, about 80% are singletons. Trimming removed 1 base from V and 5 bases from J; junction bases left unmatched: 4. The CDR3 extends over 14 amino acids. Germline CDR1 is SGHTA and CDR2 is FQGNSA. The sample taken for sequencing was peripheral blood. The sequence was collected from a woman aged 55-69 years with acute or convalescent COVID-19. J is TRBJ2-7 and V is TRBV7-2; 8 bases fit TRBD2. The CDR3 region is CASSLGRGVNEQYF. Here the CDR3 DNA reads TGTGCCAGCAGCTTAGGGCGGGGGGTCAACGAGCAGTACTTC. Full variable domain (remainder filled in from reference TRBV7-2 and TRBJ2-7): GAGVSQSPSNKVTEKGKDVELRCDPISGHTALYWYRQSLGQGLEFLIYFQGNSAPDKSGLPSDRFSAERTGGSVSTLTIQRTQQEDSAVYLCASSLGRGVNEQYFGPGTRLTVT.